The present entry profiles one TCR beta chain with its context. What it recognizes is unknown. Relative to the germline gene, one junction end is altered; a read error may explain this. Until they underwent thyroid surgery, no patient had received any treatment. Original processing notes: Across clinicopathological groups, CDR3 differences served as the basis for building a distant-metastasis classifier for papillary thyroid cancer. Through MiXCR, TCRdb re-clonotyped the PCR reads. The V and J calls, along with clone size, are taken from TCRdb and not from the paper's own processing. The sample yields 40,000 to 50,000 clones, about 4.3% seen once. The CDR3 runs 16 residues. Germline lookup yields CDR1 SNHLY and CDR2 FYNNEI. This specimen comes from a study of metastatic and nonmetastatic thyroid tumors. Overall study results and limits: When malignant thyroid tumors were compared with benign nodules, TCR beta diversity was reportedly significantly higher in the malignant tumors. This held in both blood and tumor samples.

This TCR derives from a female donor with papillary thyroid cancer or a benign thyroid nodule (not recorded which). Some clones in this sample may be carry-over from other donors' samples. Sequencing was done on a sample of blood. This chain joins TRBV2 and TRBJ1-2; no firm D call. The chain's CDR3 is CASSDIGETPPYVYTF. In DNA form, the CDR3 reads TGTGCCAGCAGTGATATCGGGGAGACTCCGCCATATGTCTACACCTTC.